This T cell receptor beta chain emerged from a study of T cells in women clearing cervical HPV infection. Study overall: Women with histologically confirmed HPV16-related CIN3 or worse, 2 with invasive cancer, served as cases.

HPV was found by MY09/MY11 PCR and dot-blot genotyping. Generated by immunoSEQ multiplex PCR, the TCRdb table keeps only in-frame clones and is missing some. This table lists 20,000 to 30,000 clones. The source of this sequence is a woman aged 18 to 69 with a cervical HPV16 infection that either progressed to CIN3+ or cleared (not recorded which). Sequences were obtained from blood buffy coat.

The CDR3 DNA, read in part, is TGTGCCAGCAGTGGACAGGGACACGAG. The encoded protein is CASSGQGHE. The CDR3 reads in full as CASSGQGHEQYF. This chain uses TRBV2 with TRBJ2-7, with 7 positions matching TRBD1. Sequencing ends 3 residues short of the CDR3 end; the germline J gene provides the rest. V dropped 4 bases and J dropped 5; count of bases not matched to a gene: 2. The CDR3 loop spans 12 amino acids. Germline-derived CDR1 and CDR2 are SNHLY and FYNNEI.